This TCR beta chain was found in a study of identical twins. Findings and limits, study-wide: Zero-insertion analyses might be partly confounded by invariant T cells like MAIT and iNKT. Out-of-frame alpha sequences shared by twins showed excess low generation probability. Memory repertoires showed no such pattern, whereas abundant cord blood beta clonotypes carried fewer insertions. Rather than following the same donors, the conclusions depended on cross-sectional statistical analysis.

TCRdb recomputed calls from the 5' RACE reads with MiXCR, one row per CDR3 protein. The sample shows 1.5 million or so distinct CDR3 sequences, 32% of them seen only once. This CDR3 has 16 residues. The V gene's germline CDR1 is SGHRS and CDR2 YFSETQ. Concerning this clonotype itself: The target antigen is unknown. Germline and junction disagree at one end, which may indicate a read error.

The chain employs TRBV5-1 and TRBJ2-3; the D call may be TRBD1 or TRBD2 (6 bases each). This sequence originates from a newborn girl in good health. Material for sequencing was cord blood. CDR3 sequence: CASSLEPGSGADTRYF. The CDR3 DNA reads TGCGCCAGCAGCTTGGAACCTGGGTCGGGGGCAGATACGCGGTATTTT.